A selection of T cell receptor beta chains follows, all from one sample in a study of T cells after yellow fever vaccination. Each CDR3 protein is one row after TCRdb ran MiXCR on the 5' RACE reads. The table has 150,000 to 200,000 distinct CDR3 sequences, about 10% seen once. The material was CD8+ T cells sorted from PBMCs, obtained 15 days after the yellow fever booster vaccination. These receptors were obtained from a man aged 18-30 years who received the YFV17D yellow fever vaccine. The conserved cysteine and the conserved F or W are not part of the CDR3 here. Clone size is given for some rows only: seen once, a few or many times, or a class if the clone is expanded.

clone size | J gene | V gene | CDR3 protein
. | TRBJ2-1 | TRBV4-1 | ASSQEFGVSGFGEQF
few | TRBJ2-3 | TRBV30 | AWSEGRRDTQY
few | TRBJ2-3 | TRBV29-1 | SAPARAGGADTQY
few | TRBJ2-2 | TRBV27 | ASTYRGNTGELF
. | TRBJ2-4 | TRBV3-2 | ASSQEQGRQGKNIQY
few | TRBJ2-7 | TRBV29-1 | SAGTGGIYEQY
many | TRBJ2-3 | TRBV7-6 | ASSLYLGSTDTQY
. | TRBJ1-3 | TRBV6-1 | ASRSLGGLGNTIY
. | TRBJ2-1 | TRBV6-5 | ASSYSITDNYNEQF
few | TRBJ2-1 | TRBV27 | ASRLAGGNYNEQF
few | TRBJ2-5 | TRBV12-3/TRBV12-4 | ASSQGLLYQETQY
many | TRBJ2-3 | TRBV29-1 | SVHTDTQY
few | TRBJ1-6 | TRBV5-4 | ASSLQGSPLH